The T cell receptor (beta chain) described here comes from a study of T cells in Graves' hyperthyroidism and ophthalmopathy. CDR3 size: 16 residues. Germline lookup yields CDR1 SEHNR and CDR2 FQNEAQ (reference sequence). Trimming pared 2 bases from V and 4 bases from J, leaving 15 bases between. Every diagnosis used clinical symptoms, serum thyroxine and TRAb, thyroid ultrasound and orbital computed tomography. Amplified TCR beta CDR3 regions derived from RNA transcripts. When the TCR CDR3 underwent first-round RT-PCR, the HTBI primer set was used. TCRdb re-derived calls from the multiplex PCR reads in MiXCR, one entry per CDR3 protein. The table has around 600,000 distinct CDR3 sequences, 14% seen once. Study results and limitations: Ophthalmopathy, which appeared later, was predicted by the model a median 6.5 months before onset.

This clonotype was picked up one time. The antigen remains undetermined. The chain links TRBV7-9 to TRBJ2-1, with D possibly called TRBD1 or TRBD2 (5 bases each). This receptor was taken from a woman between 50 and 59 years old with Graves' ophthalmopathy. Sequenced sample: blood. The chain's CDR3 is CASSLYGTTLYNEQFF. CDR3 nucleotide sequence: TGTGCCAGCAGCTTATACGGGACGACGCTGTACAATGAGCAGTTCTTC.